This T cell receptor beta chain is drawn from a study of blood T cell repertoires in COVID-19. In the study overall: Whether acute or convalescent, the COVID-19 samples came from the United States, Italy and Spain. The cDNA or gDNA used as material had been derived from T cells, B-cell-depleted T cells, or PBMCs.

Germline values: CDR1 MDHEN, CDR2 SYDVKM. Trimming took 2 bases from V and 7 from J; bases not matched to a gene: 0. There are 13 residues in the CDR3. Original handling: Cell counts per sample came from amplifying reference gene primers. Produced via immunoSEQ multiplex PCR; TCRdb's table is partial and in-frame only. V, J and clone size are taken as reported in that table, and D and trimming were inferred from the DNA itself. The sample lists under 300,000 clones; about 85% were seen once. The J gene is TRBJ1-2, the V gene TRBV28, with TRBD1 matching over 11 bases. Specimen: peripheral blood. The receptor comes from a man aged 60 to 69 who had recovered from COVID-19. This CDR3 reads CASSLGTGGGYTF. The CDR3 nucleotides are TGTGCCAGCAGTTTAGGGACAGGGGGTGGCTACACCTTC.